This T cell receptor (beta chain) was sequenced for a study of tumor-infiltrating lymphocytes in primary liver carcinoma. Looking at the study overall: The cohort included men and women aged 30 to 69 years. Lesions, classed as T1-T3 N0M0, spanned 4.2 to 10 cm across. Sample yields, roughly 3.5 to 7.13 million productive TCRbeta reads, were similar across the tissue types.

In germline, CDR1 is MDHEN, CDR2 SYDVKM. CDR3 size: 14 residues. V gave up 4 bases and J gave up 3 bases, with 11 bases separating them. It was unsorted whole blood that yielded blood RNA, and germline DNA was also extracted. Patients carried chronic HBV infection without prior treatment. Starting material of about 480 ng total RNA yielded TCR beta cDNA via a constant-region primer. The TCR beta library was amplified through three nested multiplex PCR rounds in a modified ARM-PCR procedure. With TRBV1-TRBV30 forward primers and a C-beta reverse primer, the first two PCR rounds were run for 9 to 10 cycles each. TCRdb re-called the multiplex PCR reads with MiXCR, one entry per CDR3 protein. The profile shows some 180,000 distinct CDR3 sequences, over 45% of them singletons.

The gene calls are TRBV28 and TRBJ2-3, with D possibly TRBD2 on 6 matching bases. This sequence originates from a man aged 40-50 years with primary liver carcinoma and hepatitis B virus infection. Sequenced: peripheral blood. The CDR3 here is CASSWVGRTDTQYF. The CDR3 region has the DNA TGTGCCAGCAGTTGGGTAGGGAGGACAGATACGCAGTATTTT.